The sequence of this TCR beta chain was determined in a study of read filtering for tumor transcriptome and immune sequencing. Findings of the study overall: The CD138-negative fraction was mixed bone marrow immune cells, not pure T cells.

This clonotype came up many times. Its antigen is as yet unknown. The library was built from about 400 ng RNA with molecular barcoded adaptors for alpha/delta and beta/gamma chains. TCRdb used MiXCR to reprocess the reads, holding one entry per CDR3 protein. Here the sample spans 35,000 to 50,000 distinct CDR3 sequences, 15% to 20% being singletons. Material: a population of CD138-negative cells sorted from bone marrow. This receptor was taken from a donor at least 40 years old with multiple myeloma.

This CDR3 is CASSTGQGSNQPQHF. DNA for the CDR3: TGTGCCAGCAGTACCGGACAGGGGAGCAATCAGCCCCAGCATTTT. The genes are TRBV27 and TRBJ1-5, with 9 bases matching TRBD1. The CDR3 sequence is 15 residues long. J was trimmed by 1 base and V by 5 bases; bases with no gene match: 3. Per germline, CDR1 MNHEY and CDR2 SMNVEV (reference sequence).